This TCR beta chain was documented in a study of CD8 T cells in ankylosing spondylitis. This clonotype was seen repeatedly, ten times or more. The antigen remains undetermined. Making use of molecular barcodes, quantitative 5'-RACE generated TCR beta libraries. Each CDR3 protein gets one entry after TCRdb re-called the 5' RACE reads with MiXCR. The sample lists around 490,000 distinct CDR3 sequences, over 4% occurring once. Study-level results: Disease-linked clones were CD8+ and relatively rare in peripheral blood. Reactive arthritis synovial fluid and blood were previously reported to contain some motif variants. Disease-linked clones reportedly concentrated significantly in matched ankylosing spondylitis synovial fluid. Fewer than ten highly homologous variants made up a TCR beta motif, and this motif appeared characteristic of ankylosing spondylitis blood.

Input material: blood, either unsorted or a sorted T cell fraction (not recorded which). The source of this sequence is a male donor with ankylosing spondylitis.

This chain's CDR3 is CAISGDSGNQPQHF. The CDR3 coding sequence is TGTGCCATCAGTGGGGACAGTGGCAATCAGCCCCAGCATTTT. The chain carries TRBV10-3 and TRBJ1-5; TRBD1 matches at 7 bases. V dropped 4 bases and J dropped 2; count of bases not matched to a gene: 2. The CDR3 covers 14 residues. The V gene's germline CDR1 is ENHRY and CDR2 SYGVKD.